This T cell receptor beta chain was identified during a study of blood T cell repertoires in COVID-19. About the study: Sources were T cells, B-cell-depleted T cells, or PBMCs; the material itself was cDNA or gDNA.

This CDR3 contains 11 residues. V lost 1 base, J lost 9 bases, and 4 bases lay in between. The germline V gene has CDR1 SGHTA and CDR2 FQGTGA. The repertoire was sequenced with immunoSEQ multiplex PCR; TCRdb's copy has only in-frame clones and lacks some. The data show 150,000 or so clones, approximately 80% seen once. This clone occurred a few times. Sequencing used PBMCs or T cells enriched from blood (not recorded which). This clonotype originated in a man between 45 and 60 years old who had recovered from COVID-19. This rearrangement joins TRBV7-3 to TRBJ2-1; D remains ambiguous. CDR3 sequence reads: CASSLSGEQFF. DNA of the CDR3: TGTGCCAGCAGCTTAAGCGGTGAGCAGTTCTTC.